The sample holds a few counts of the clone carrying this T cell receptor beta chain. The antigen is not known. The V gene's germline CDR1 is SEHNR and CDR2 FQNEAQ (reference sequence). The CDR3 extends over 15 amino acids. The V end was cut by 5 bases, the J end by 3 bases, with 16 bases between. TCRdb processed the reads anew with MiXCR; each CDR3 protein has one entry. The data contain 60,000 to 70,000 distinct CDR3 sequences, around 49% of them singletons. These data are taken from a study of type 1 regulatory T cells. The chain couples TRBV7-9 to TRBJ2-5; D may be TRBD1 or TRBD2 (5 bases each). Input material: cultured non-Tr1 T cells, either the whole culture or a sorted T cell fraction (not recorded which). The origin of this receptor is a human donor in good health. The CDR3 DNA reads TGTGCCAGCAGCCGCGCCGGGACCCTCGAAGAGACCCAGTACTTC. Translating gives CASSRAGTLEETQYF.